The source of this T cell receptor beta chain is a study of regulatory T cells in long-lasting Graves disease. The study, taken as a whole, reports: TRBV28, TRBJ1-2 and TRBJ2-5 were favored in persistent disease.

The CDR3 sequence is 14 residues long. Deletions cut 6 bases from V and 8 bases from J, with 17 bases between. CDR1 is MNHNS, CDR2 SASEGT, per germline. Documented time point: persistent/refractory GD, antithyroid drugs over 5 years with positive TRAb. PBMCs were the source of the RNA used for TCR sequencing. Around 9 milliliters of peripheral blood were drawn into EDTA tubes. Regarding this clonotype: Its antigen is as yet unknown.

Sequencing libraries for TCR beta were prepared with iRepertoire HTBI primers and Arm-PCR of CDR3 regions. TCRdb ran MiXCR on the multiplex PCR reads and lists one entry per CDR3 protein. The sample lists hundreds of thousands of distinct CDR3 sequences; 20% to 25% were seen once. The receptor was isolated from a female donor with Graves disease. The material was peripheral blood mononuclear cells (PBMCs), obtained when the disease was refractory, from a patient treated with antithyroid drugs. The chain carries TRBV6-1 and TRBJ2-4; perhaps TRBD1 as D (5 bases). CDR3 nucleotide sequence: TGTGCCAGCAGCTTATTTGGGGCTCTCGACATTCAGTACTTC. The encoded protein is CASSLFGALDIQYF.